The T cell receptor (beta chain) under discussion was sequenced for a study of shared clonotypes between healthy human individuals. General study points: The study generally estimated greater richness for naive than memory subsets.

Per the germline V gene, CDR1 is KGHSH and CDR2 is LQKENI. V lost 6 bases to trimming and J lost 4 bases; unmatched junction nucleotides: 12. The CDR3 runs to 16 residues. Of note for this clone: The antigen remains undetermined.

Both subsets, CD45RA+ naive and CD45RA-negative memory, were split from the CD4+ cells. Sequencing used immunoSEQ multiplex PCR; TCRdb keeps in-frame clones, though not all of them. The sample comprises fewer than 3 million clones, just under 95% of which are singletons, and 0.37% rests with the top ten. This receptor was taken from a man aged 18 to 29 in good health. Some clones in this sample may be carry-over from other donors' samples. Material: naive CD4+ T cells from PBMCs. Subset denoted: CD45RA+ positively selected. This chain uses TRBV18 with TRBJ2-7; the match to TRBD1 covers 10 bases. The CDR3 loop reads CASSNSLGTGAYEQYF. The DNA of the CDR3 is TGTGCCAGCTCTAACTCCCTCGGGACAGGGGCGTACGAGCAGTACTTC.